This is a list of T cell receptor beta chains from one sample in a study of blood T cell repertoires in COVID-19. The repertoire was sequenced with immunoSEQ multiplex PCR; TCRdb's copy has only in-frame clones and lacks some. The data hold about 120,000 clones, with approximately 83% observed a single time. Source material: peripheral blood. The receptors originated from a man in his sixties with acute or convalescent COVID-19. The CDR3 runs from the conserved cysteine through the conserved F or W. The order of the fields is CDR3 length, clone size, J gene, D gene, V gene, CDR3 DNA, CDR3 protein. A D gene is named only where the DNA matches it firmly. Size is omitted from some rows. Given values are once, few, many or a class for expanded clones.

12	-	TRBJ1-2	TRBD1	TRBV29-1	TGCAGCGTGGCCGGACAGGGCCGGGGCTACACCTTC	CSVAGQGRGYTF
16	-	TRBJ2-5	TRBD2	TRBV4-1	TGCGCCAGCAGCCAAGGGGAGCGGGAGGGCCGGGAGACCCAGTACTTC	CASSQGEREGRETQYF
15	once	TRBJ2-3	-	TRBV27	TGTGCCAGCAGTTCCCGACTAGTCGGCACAGATACGCAGTATTTT	CASSSRLVGTDTQYF
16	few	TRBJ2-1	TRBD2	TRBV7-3	TGTGCCAGCAGCTTAAGGGCGGGAGGGGGTTACAATGAGCAGTTCTTC	CASSLRAGGGYNEQFF
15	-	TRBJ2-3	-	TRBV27	TGTGCCAGCAGTACGCAGGGGGGAAGCACAGATACGCAGTATTTT	CASSTQGGSTDTQYF
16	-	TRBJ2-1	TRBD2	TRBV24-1	TGTGCCACCAGTGGCCATAGCGGGGGACCCTACAATGAGCAGTTCTTC	CATSGHSGGPYNEQFF
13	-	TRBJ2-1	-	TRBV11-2	TGTGCCAGCAGTACCCCTATGAGAGTTCGGTGGTTCTTC	CASSTPMRVRWFF
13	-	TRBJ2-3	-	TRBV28	TGTGCCATACGTCGGAGGCCCACAGATACGCAGTATTTT	CAIRRRPTDTQYF
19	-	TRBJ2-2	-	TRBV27	TGTGCCAGCAGTTTATCGGCCCTTATGGCGGGGGCCTCCACCGGGGAGCTGTTTTTT	CASSLSALMAGASTGELFF
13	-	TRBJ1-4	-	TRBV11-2	TGTGCCAGCAGTTCAGGGGTTAGGGAAAAACTGTTTTTT	CASSSGVREKLFF
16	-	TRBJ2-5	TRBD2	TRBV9	TGTGCCAGCAGCCCCCGGGGTCTAGCGGGAGGAGAGACCCAGTACTTC	CASSPRGLAGGETQYF
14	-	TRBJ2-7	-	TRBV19	TGTGCCAGTAGGACAGGCCAAGCTTCATACGAGCAGTACTTC	CASRTGQASYEQYF
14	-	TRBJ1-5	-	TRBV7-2	TGTGCCAGCAGCCAGGCCCTTTACAATCAGCCCCAGCATTTT	CASSQALYNQPQHF
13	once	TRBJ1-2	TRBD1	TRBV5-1	TGCGCCAGCAGCGGACAGGGGGACTATGGCTACACCTTC	CASSGQGDYGYTF
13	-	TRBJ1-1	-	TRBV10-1	TGCGCCAGCAGTGGGACTGTGAACACTGAAGCTTTCTTT	CASSGTVNTEAFF
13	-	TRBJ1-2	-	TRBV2	TGTGCCAGCATTTCAGGGGCACCCTATGGCTACACCTTC	CASISGAPYGYTF
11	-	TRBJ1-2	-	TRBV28	TGTGCCAGCAGTAGGGGAAGTGGCTACACCTTC	CASSRGSGYTF
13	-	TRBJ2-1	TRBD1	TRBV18	TGTGCCAGCTCTCCGGGACAGTACAATGAGCAGTTCTTC	CASSPGQYNEQFF
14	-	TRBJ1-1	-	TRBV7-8	TGTGCCAGCAGCTTACTGGGAAGGGGTACTGAAGCTTTCTTT	CASSLLGRGTEAFF
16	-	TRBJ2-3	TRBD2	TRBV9	TGTGCCAGCAGCACTAGGACTAGCGAAAGCACAGATACGCAGTATTTT	CASSTRTSESTDTQYF
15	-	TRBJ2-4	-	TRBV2	TGTGCCAGCTGTCCGAGCGTCCTAGCCAAAAACATTCAGTACTTC	CASCPSVLAKNIQYF
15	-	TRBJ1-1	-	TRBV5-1	TGCGCCAGCCAGAAAGTGCCCGAAGCGGGCACTGAAGCTTTCTTT	CASQKVPEAGTEAFF
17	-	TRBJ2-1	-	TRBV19	TGTGCCAGTAGTATAGATCACTTTGGGACCGATAGCGGTGAGCAGTTCTTC	CASSIDHFGTDSGEQFF
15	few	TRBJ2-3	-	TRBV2	TGTGCCAGGGGCGATTCCGCCGGGAGAACAGATACGCAGTATTTT	CARGDSAGRTDTQYF
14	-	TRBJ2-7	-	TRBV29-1	TGCAGCGCCGTTGGAGGCGAACTCTCCTACGAGCAGTACTTC	CSAVGGELSYEQYF
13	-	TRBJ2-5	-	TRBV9	TGTGCCAGCAGCGTAGGACTTGCCGAGACCCAGTACTTC	CASSVGLAETQYF
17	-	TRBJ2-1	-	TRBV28	TGTGCCAGCACCTTCTCACAGGGTCTGAGCTCCTACAATGAGCAGTTCTTC	CASTFSQGLSSYNEQFF
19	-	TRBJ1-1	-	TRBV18	TGTGCCAGCTCGCGCACCGGTATAATAGGACAGAGCCCGAACACTGAAGCTTTCTTT	CASSRTGIIGQSPNTEAFF
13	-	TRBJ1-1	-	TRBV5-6	TGTGCCAGCAGCTTAGGCAGGGAGGCTGAAGCTTTCTTT	CASSLGREAEAFF